A single sample gave rise to the 5 T cell receptor beta chains below, sequenced in a study of T cells after yellow fever vaccination. TCRdb independently ran MiXCR on the 5' RACE reads; one entry per CDR3 protein. The table shows a few hundred thousand distinct CDR3 sequences, with around 6.5% occurring only once. Sequenced here: PBMCs, sampled 5 days after the yellow fever booster vaccination. The receptors shown here come from a man younger than 40 who received the YFV17D yellow fever vaccine.

V gene TRBV5-1 combines with J gene TRBJ2-2; TRBD1 is a possible D gene (5 bases). This CDR3 region has 13 residues. Trimming cost V 5 bases and J 7 bases, with 12 bases left between them. Germline V gives CDR1 SGHRS, CDR2 YFSETQ. The CDR3 DNA sequence: TGCGCCAGCAGTAAAGGGGCCAGCGGGGAGCTGTTTTTT. Translated, it gives CASSKGASGELFF.

This clonotype was seen repeatedly, ten times or more. The rearrangement links TRBV7-9 to TRBJ2-1, with D possibly matching TRBD2 (6 bases). Trimming cost V 3 bases and J 0 bases, with 6 bases left between them. Germline V gene lookup returns CDR1 SEHNR and CDR2 FQNEAQ (reference sequence). The CDR3 extends over 14 amino acids. CDR3 DNA: TGTGCCAGCAGCTTGGACTACTCCTACAATGAGCAGTTCTTC. This sequence encodes CASSLDYSYNEQFF.

The genes are TRBV12-3 or TRBV12-4 and TRBJ2-6; 11 bases map to TRBD1. The CDR3 is 18 residues long. V was clipped by 2 bases and J by 5 bases; unmatched bases: 8. CDR3 protein: CASSLSGTGGGRANVLTF. For the CDR3, the DNA is TGTGCCAGCAGTTTATCCGGGACAGGGGGTGGGAGGGCCAACGTCCTGACTTTC.

This clonotype was detected a few times. This chain connects TRBV29-1 to TRBJ1-5, with TRBD1 identical over 10 bases. J lost 0 bases, V lost 0 bases, and 14 bases had no gene match. Per the germline V gene, CDR1 is SQVTM and CDR2 is ANQGSEA. This CDR3 is built from 20 residues. The CDR3: CSVEDGGQGPIFYSNQPQHF. In DNA form, the CDR3 reads TGCAGCGTTGAAGATGGGGGACAGGGGCCTATATTCTATAGCAATCAGCCCCAGCATTTT.

The CDR3 region is CASSQSSSGRVDEQFF. The CDR3 nucleotides are TGTGCCAGCAGCCAAAGTTCTAGCGGGAGGGTGGATGAGCAGTTCTTC. This chain connects TRBV4-2 to TRBJ2-1; 12 bases fit TRBD2. CDR3 length: 16 amino acids. Trimming cost V 2 bases and J 8 bases; bases outside gene matches: 7. CDR1 is LGHNA and CDR2 is YNFKEQ in the germline V gene.